Ten or more counts support the clone carrying this T cell receptor beta chain. The CDR3 is made up of 15 amino acids. V dropped 4 bases and J dropped 3; count of bases not matched to a gene: 6. Looked up from germline, CDR1 is MGHRA and CDR2 is YSYEKL. Per sample, a minimum of 6.5 million PBMCs were isolated. The extraction recovered at least 5 micrograms of total RNA per sample. Through a sample-barcoded 5' primer and a J-beta primer mix, a second PCR was run for roughly 6 to 12 cycles. TCRdb reprocessed the 5' RACE reads with MiXCR, giving one entry per CDR3 protein. In the table there are hundreds of thousands of distinct CDR3 sequences, approximately 40% of which are singletons. This entry is derived from a study of blood T cells in healthy people across ages.

The chain recombines TRBV4-1 with TRBJ2-3, with 8 bases that match TRBD2. Specimen: blood. The receptor was isolated from a man at least 80 years old in good health. DNA for the CDR3: TGCGCCAGCAGCCCACAGGGACTAGGGACAGATACGCAGTATTTT. It translates to CASSPQGLGTDTQYF.